This T cell receptor beta chain was recorded in a study of cytomegalovirus exposure and HLA in healthy donors (TCRdb year 2017). As for the study more broadly: According to an earlier analysis of around 600 of the donors, about 170 million T cells yielded 95 million to 140 million unique TCR beta sequences and about 280 Gb of sequence data. An early release covering over 500 HLA-typed donors comprised about 300 gigabases of sequencing data and around 86 million unique TCR sequences. Of the roughly 430 genotyped donors, over 70% fell in the genetic ancestry cluster associated with self-reported Caucasian donors. The aim of the study was to test whether cataloging public T cell receptors could identify signatures of past pathogen exposure. The study profiled the T cell repertoires of 500 to 800 subjects by immunosequencing and related them to cytomegalovirus serostatus. A separate validation cohort of about 110 different subjects was used in addition to the 666-subject first cohort. The study combined high-throughput TCR immunosequencing, statistical association of individual TCRs with disease status, and machine learning to predict cytomegalovirus infection status. A later analysis re-analyzed previously published TCR beta repertoires from approximately 700 donors and added high-resolution HLA genotyping to study TCR occurrence patterns. The later analysis used no new phenotypic data to find candidate immune exposures, relying instead on TCR beta sequences and their occurrence across donors. In an earlier analysis of roughly 600 of the donors, high-throughput TCR beta sequencing was used to judge whether each TCR beta V gene segment behaved as functional or pseudogenic. Donor age, sex, ethnicity and CMV serostatus were compiled alongside the repertoire data. A later genetic analysis took genome-wide SNP genotypes for about 55% of the 666 donors and used that subset as a discovery cohort. All discovery cohort repertoires had been generated on a single sequencing platform. HLA typing covered class I and class II loci at four-digit resolution. The number of donors typed differed by locus, with roughly 620-630 for A, B, C, DRB1 and DQB1, more than 500 for DQA1, over 600 for DPA1, and some 440 for DPB1. A handful of DR-DQ haplotypes were handled as single units for association and clustering because linkage in the cohort was strong. Across approximately 400 genotyped donors of the cohort, an average of approximately 240,000 unique TCR beta nucleotide sequences per donor were sequenced, and roughly a sixth of those sequences were non-productive. Broader findings and caveats from the paper: Correlated functional status among segregating V segments might reflect linkage disequilibrium, but an unknown experimental factor could not be ruled out. Most TCR sequences were observed very rarely across donors, whereas some public TCRs were present in many individuals. In a later analysis, most CMV-associated TCR beta chains were found to appear HLA-restricted, with HLA associations seemingly driven largely by CMV exposure. Specific HLA alleles were associated with some 15,000 TCR beta sequences at a false discovery rate of 0.05 in a later analysis. The study listed 164 TCR beta chains as associated with cytomegalovirus. A later analysis found that TCR association rates varied across HLA loci, with DRB1 alleles showing the most associated TCRs and HLA-C alleles the fewest. According to a later genetic analysis, donors in an Asian-associated ancestry cluster had fewer N-insertions in productive TCRs than the approximately 630-donor mean. Some IMGT-functional V segments, including TRBV6-2 and TRBV6-3, could not be distinguished by the 87-base-pair reads and were therefore excluded. A further reported finding was that TCR beta sequences accurately predicted the HLA-A and HLA-B alleles for most subjects in the first cohort. A cluster of highly shared sequence variants was judged likely to represent a technical artifact of the sequencing pipeline. A few of the identified cytomegalovirus-associated TCR beta chains were confirmed in vitro to be specific for cytomegalovirus antigens. Because HLA typing was unavailable for some donors at each locus, only the typed subset was used in association tests. According to the authors, the approach could potentially be generalized to other disease states and immunological phenotypes. For the cohort, immune exposure information was limited to CMV serostatus. Presence/absence analyses assumed roughly uniform sequencing depth across donors, an assumption that may not hold. Cytomegalovirus status was reported to be diagnosed by the classifier with high specificity and sensitivity in both the original and validation cohorts. Seventeen rarely observed V segments, including chromosome 9 orphons, were excluded from the earlier analysis of some 590 of the donors because counts were too low. An earlier analysis of several hundred of the donors showed that most TCR beta V segments appeared in productive rearrangements either about 90% or about 30% of the time, which broadly matched IMGT annotations. In a later analysis, several top co-occurrence clusters were reported to appear linked to parvovirus B19, influenza, CMV and Epstein-Barr virus. An association between a missense DCLRE1C variant and V-gene and J-gene trimming of TCR beta chains was found in a later genetic analysis and replicated in an independent cohort. When HLA alleles, especially DR and DQ, strongly co-occurred, attributing TCR associations to individual alleles was difficult. In this cohort, only TCR beta chains were sequenced, and detectable features were limited by the absence of alpha or paired-chain data. Compared with equally common non-associated chains, HLA-associated TCR beta chains in a later analysis were more clonally expanded and had lower generation probabilities.

CDR3 length: 20 amino acids, cysteine to phenylalanine. Only CDR3 DNA is held: 60 bases, read in frame from base 1. Ends trimmed: V by 6 bases, J by 1 base; bases unmatched to a gene: 20. Taken from the germline V gene (reference sequence), the CDR1 and CDR2 loops are LNHDA and SQIVND. The cohort consisted of more than 650 healthy bone marrow donors. All cohort members were sampled while nominally healthy, although unrecorded immune exposures were likely present. The donor tested CMV seronegative and was one of the 352 seronegative cohort members. A peripheral blood sample was collected from each donor, and TCR beta sequencing was performed on peripheral blood mononuclear cells. The Qiagen DNeasy Blood Extraction Kit was used to extract genomic DNA from the blood cell samples. Library creation used the immunoSEQ multiplex PCR assay. The multiplex PCR relied on a mix of 60 forward primers for TCR Vbeta segments and 13 reverse primers for TCR Jbeta segments. A multiplex PCR assay on genomic DNA amplified the CDR3 region of rearranged TCR beta genes. The amplified TCR beta libraries were sequenced on the Illumina HiSeq System as 87-base-pair reads. The published analysis was carried out like this. A later analysis counted tens of millions of unique TCR beta chains across the 690 or so repertoires, and some 11 million of these chains were shared by at least two donors. To remove PCR and sequencing errors, raw reads were error-corrected and collapsed into unique sequences using a nearest-neighbor algorithm that merged closely related sequences. Alignment of CDR3 sequences to IMGT reference sequences was used to assign V, D and J gene segments. For a sequence to be retained, a match of at least six nucleotides to both a V gene segment and a J gene segment was required. Rearrangements were classified as productive when the CDR3 lacked stop codons and remained in frame with V and J, and all other rearrangements were classified as non-productive. CDR3 was defined by IMGT convention, running from the second conserved V-encoded cysteine to the conserved J-encoded phenylalanine. The earlier analysis of some 580 of the donors excluded any sequence lacking an unambiguous match to a single V gene segment. An earlier analysis of 550 to 650 of the donors classified V segments as functional when productive rearrangements were above 56.7% and as segregating when the standard deviation between donors was above 5%. A statistical classification framework was built to diagnose cytomegalovirus status from the catalog of TCR beta chain sequences. In a later analysis, TCR nucleotide sequences were compared against IMGT/GENE-DB human TR gene sequences so that V and J genes could be assigned. In a later analysis, CDR3 sequences and most-parsimonious VDJ recombination scenarios were assigned using the TCRdist pipeline. A later analysis defined each TCR beta chain by its CDR3 amino acid sequence plus V-gene family, and excluded reads lacking a unique V-gene family. A later analysis removed 592 highly shared, low-generation-probability nucleotide sequences to deal with suspected cross-contamination and a sequencing artifact. In a later analysis, a clonal expansion index was calculated for each public chain from normalized within-repertoire ranks of inferred template counts. In a later analysis, generation probabilities were computed using a VDJ recombination model fitted to out-of-frame rearrangements, and the results were checked against IGoR. Hypergeometric tests were used in a later analysis to score TCR-TCR, TCR-HLA and TCR-CMV co-occurrence, with a repertoire-size bias correction applied to the TCR pairs. False discovery rates were estimated in a later analysis by permuting HLA or CMV assignments 20 times. In a later analysis, co-occurring TCRs were grouped using DBSCAN, and TCRdist sequence similarity was added for clustering within HLA-allele-positive subsets. Co-occurrence clustering excluded repertoires with fewer than 30,000 or more than 120,000 public chains, plus five with anomalous nucleotide sharing. TCRdb re-hosts the immuneACCESS table, in-frame sequences only. Its copies lack some clones; in the studies checked, an unresolved V gene accounts for under half of them, and the cause for the rest is not known. V and J calls and clone size are as listed in that table; D and trimming were resolved from the DNA. This sample gives about 160,000 clones in total; under 90% of them show up just once. The leading ten clones occupy 4% to 5% of the sample.

Of note for this clone: Its antigen remains unidentified. No quality values exist for individual bases; no much larger clone is one base distant.

The sequenced sample was PBMCs. Recombination connected TRBV19 to TRBJ2-4, with 8 bases in between that match TRBD2. This TCR came from a man aged 25 to 40 in good health and CMV-seronegative. For the CDR3, the sequence is CASSRTGAGLEREAKNIQYF. The nucleotide sequence is given as TGTGCCAGTAGCCGTACCGGGGCAGGGCTCGAGCGGGAGGCCAAAAACATTCAGTACTTC.